These 24 T cell receptor beta chains were sequenced from one sample in a study of cytomegalovirus exposure and HLA in healthy donors. In the PCR, 60 Vbeta and 13 Jbeta primers were used. Profiled with immunoSEQ multiplex PCR; TCRdb holds only in-frame clones, not every one. The sample lists around 100,000 clones, roughly a tenth occurring once. The sample was PBMCs. Source of these receptors: a middle-aged man in good health and CMV-seropositive.

This rearrangement joins TRBV5-1 to TRBJ2-3, with TRBD2 matching over 12 bases. The CDR3 has 18 amino acids. Unmatched junction bases numbered 11, after V lost 2 bases and J lost 4 bases. Germline CDR1 reads SGHRS; CDR2 reads YFSETQ. The CDR3 loop is CASSFRTSGVIVSDTQYF. CDR3 nucleotides: TGCGCCAGCAGCTTTCGGACTAGCGGGGTTATTGTATCAGATACGCAGTATTTT.

This clone was recorded a few times. The CDR3 DNA reads as TGTGCCAGCAGCTTTGGAAGGAGCTCCTACGAGCAGTACTTC. Translating it yields CASSFGRSSYEQYF. The V call is TRBV6-1, the J call TRBJ2-7; D call uncertain. CDR1 and CDR2 from the germline V gene are MNHNS and SASEGT. The CDR3 covers 14 residues. Trimming stripped 6 bases from V and 0 bases from J, with 12 bases between.

This clone was found a few times. The CDR3: CAWSIEGYQPQHF. Here the CDR3 DNA reads TGTGCCTGGAGTATAGAGGGTTATCAGCCCCAGCATTTT. This chain uses TRBV30 with TRBJ1-5; no clear D gene. The CDR3 loop spans 13 amino acids. Germline V CDR1 and CDR2: GTSNPN, SVGIG (reference sequence). V dropped 2 bases and J dropped 5 bases, with 10 bases sitting between them.

The chain is built from TRBV6-1 and TRBJ2-1; unclear D gene. The germline gives CDR1 MNHNS, CDR2 SASEGT. With 3 bases removed from V and 8 bases from J, the gap between germline ends came to 8 bases. The CDR3 sequence is 12 residues long. In DNA form, the CDR3 reads TGTGCCAGCAGTGATATAGAACATGAGCAGTTCTTC. Translated, it gives CASSDIEHEQFF.

In this sample, this clone turned up many times. The chain couples TRBV4-2 to TRBJ2-1; 9 positions agree with TRBD2. The junction had 11 bases not matched to a gene; V was cut back by 3 bases and J by 5 bases. Germline-derived CDR1 and CDR2 are LGHNA and YNFKEQ. This CDR3 spans 17 amino acids. The CDR3 region is CASSHPLAGLRNNEQFF. The CDR3 bases are TGTGCCAGCAGCCACCCCCTAGCGGGACTCCGAAACAATGAGCAGTTCTTC.

This clone was counted between two and nine times. This sequence joins TRBV30 and TRBJ2-1; the match to TRBD2 covers 7 bases. This CDR3 is built from 17 residues. Germline V gene lookup returns CDR1 GTSNPN and CDR2 SVGIG (reference sequence). V lost 0 bases to trimming and J lost 3 bases; unmatched junction nucleotides: 11. CDR3 protein: CAWSVSNLAEIYNEQFF. The CDR3 nucleotides are TGTGCCTGGAGTGTCAGTAATCTAGCGGAGATCTACAATGAGCAGTTCTTC.

This clone was observed a handful of times. The chain carries TRBV4-1 and TRBJ1-5; TRBD1 matches 7 bases. The germline V gene has CDR1 MGHRA and CDR2 YSYEKL. The V and J ends lost 3 bases and 4 bases, in that order; junction bases with no gene match: 6. The CDR3 is 15 residues long. The CDR3 sequence: CASSQGTAPNQPQHF. In DNA, the CDR3 is TGCGCCAGCAGCCAGGGGACAGCCCCAAATCAGCCCCAGCATTTT.

This clone was detected only a few times. The gene calls are TRBV10-3 and TRBJ1-3, with a weak D call TRBD1 (6 bases). Trimming took 9 bases from V and 4 from J, leaving 13 bases between them. The germline CDR1 and CDR2 sequences are ENHRY and SYGVKD. The CDR3 has 13 amino acids. The CDR3 reads CAINQGLGNTIYF. CDR3 coding DNA: TGTGCCATAAATCAGGGGCTCGGAAACACCATATATTTT.

The chain employs TRBV7-9 and TRBJ2-7; maybe TRBD2 (6 bases). The V and J ends lost 6 bases and 7 bases respectively, with 13 bases between them. Per the germline V gene, CDR1 is SEHNR and CDR2 is FQNEAQ (reference sequence). CDR3 size: 12 residues. CDR3 residues: CASRAYSGEQYF. The CDR3 region has the DNA TGTGCCAGCAGAGCCTACAGCGGGGAGCAGTACTTC.

This clone was picked up a small number of times. The rearrangement joins TRBV27 to TRBJ2-3; perhaps TRBD2 as D (6 bases). The CDR3 extends over 16 amino acids. Germline values: CDR1 MNHEY, CDR2 SMNVEV (reference sequence). V was clipped by 6 bases and J by 2 bases, with 18 bases between them. CDR3 loop: CASSSRGSGLTDTQYF. The CDR3 DNA reads TGTGCCAGCAGCTCCCGGGGGAGCGGACTCACAGATACGCAGTATTTT.

The sample holds a few counts of this clone. The chain is built from TRBV7-2 and TRBJ2-6, with D hard to call. Germline V gene sequence: CDR1 SGHTA, CDR2 FQGNSA. The CDR3 has 15 amino acids. The germline V and J ends were trimmed by 5 bases and 0 bases, with 8 bases remaining between them. CDR3 bases: TGTGCCAGCAGCGCTGCCAGCTCTGGGGCCAACGTCCTGACTTTC. Its protein product is CASSAASSGANVLTF.

In this sample, this clone turned up a few times. The J gene is TRBJ1-3, the V gene TRBV14; the match to TRBD1 covers 7 bases. Germline V CDR1 and CDR2: SGHDN, FVKESK. This CDR3 is 15 amino acids long. Trimming took 2 bases from V and 3 from J; bases not matched to a gene: 4. The CDR3 is CASSQTGEVGNTIYF. In nucleotides, the CDR3 is TGTGCCAGCAGCCAAACAGGGGAGGTTGGAAACACCATATATTTT.

This chain uses TRBV29-1 with TRBJ1-1; D might be TRBD1 (5 bases). CDR1 and CDR2 (germline): SQVTM, ANQGSEA. The CDR3 consists of 14 residues. V dropped 3 bases and J dropped 1 base, with 12 bases sitting between them. In DNA, the CDR3 is TGCAGCGTTGACATTTTTACAGGGAACACTGAAGCTTTCTTT. Its translation is CSVDIFTGNTEAFF.

This clone showed up just a few times. This chain connects TRBV19 to TRBJ2-3; TRBD1 agrees at 7 bases. CDR1 is LNHDA, CDR2 SQIVND, per germline (reference sequence). The J segment lost 4 bases and the V segment lost 3 bases, leaving 1 base of the junction unmatched. The CDR3 contains 13 residues. CDR3 DNA: TGTGCCAGTAGTATCCAGGGGGCAGATACGCAGTATTTT. This encodes CASSIQGADTQYF.

The chain has TRBV15 and TRBJ2-3, with 11 bases that match TRBD2. V lost 4 bases, J lost 2 bases, and 8 bases stayed unmatched. Germline V gene lookup returns CDR1 LNHNV and CDR2 YYDKDF (reference sequence). The length of the CDR3 is 17 residues. The CDR3 is CATSTGPGLAVTDTQYF. The CDR3, as DNA: TGTGCCACCAGCACCGGGCCGGGACTAGCGGTCACAGATACGCAGTATTTT.

The chain is built from TRBV9 and TRBJ2-1; 10 nucleotides match TRBD2. The CDR3 is made up of 15 amino acids. V trimming: 3 bases; J trimming: 4 bases; junction bases outside the gene matches: 4. CDR1 and CDR2 from the germline V gene are SGDLS and YYNGEE. CDR3 DNA sequence: TGTGCCAGCAGCGCCAGACTAGCGGGTTACAATGAGCAGTTCTTC. Translated: CASSARLAGYNEQFF.

Only a few counts were recorded for this clone. The chain's CDR3 is CASSSRPDSYEQYF. CDR3 in DNA: TGTGCCAGCAGCTCTCGTCCGGACAGCTACGAGCAGTACTTC. The chain joins TRBV7-9 to TRBJ2-7, with D possibly matching TRBD1 (6 bases). The germline CDR1 and CDR2 sequences are SEHNR and FQNEAQ (reference sequence). Trimming pared 4 bases from V and 3 bases from J, leaving 13 bases between. CDR3 length: 14 residues. Full variable domain (outside the CDR3, taken from reference TRBV7-9 and TRBJ2-7): DTGVSQNPRHKITKRGQNVTFRCDPISEHNRLYWYRQTLGQGPEFLTYFQNEAQLEKSRLLSDRFSAERPKGSFSTLEIQRTEQGDSAMYLCASSSRPDSYEQYFGPGTRLTVT.

The chain couples TRBV27 to TRBJ2-3, with a possible D match to TRBD1 (5 bases). The CDR3 is 13 residues long. Germline V lookup: CDR1 MNHEY, CDR2 SMNVEV (reference sequence). With 4 bases removed from V and 6 bases from J, the gap between germline ends came to 11 bases. The CDR3 sequence: CASSSNPGDTQYF. CDR3 coding DNA: TGTGCCAGCAGTTCAAACCCAGGGGATACGCAGTATTTT.

The rearrangement links TRBV7-9 to TRBJ2-7, with D possibly matching TRBD1 (6 bases). Trimming left V 7 bases short and J 3 bases short, with 19 bases between. The CDR3 has 15 residues. Per germline, CDR1 SEHNR and CDR2 FQNEAQ (reference sequence). The CDR3 DNA reads as TGTGCCAGCACCAGTCCAGGGGCCAAGGTCTACGAGCAGTACTTC. This codes for CASTSPGAKVYEQYF. Combining the CDR3 with reference TRBV7-9 and TRBJ2-7 gives the whole variable domain DTGVSQNPRHKITKRGQNVTFRCDPISEHNRLYWYRQTLGQGPEFLTYFQNEAQLEKSRLLSDRFSAERPKGSFSTLEIQRTEQGDSAMYLCASTSPGAKVYEQYFGPGTRLTVT.

The rearrangement uses TRBV9 and TRBJ1-5, with D perhaps TRBD1 (5 bases). Trimming removed 4 bases from V and 0 bases from J, with 11 bases in between. This CDR3 spans 15 amino acids. CDR1 and CDR2 (germline): SGDLS, YYNGEE. The CDR3 coding sequence is TGTGCCAGCAGCAGGTGGGGGGGTAGCAATCAGCCCCAGCATTTT. This encodes CASSRWGGSNQPQHF.

This clone showed up just a few times. The chain is built from TRBV5-4 and TRBJ2-1, with 9 bases aligning to TRBD2. This CDR3 is 15 amino acids long. Germline CDR1 and CDR2: SGHNT and YYREEE (reference sequence). V lost 3 bases to trimming and J lost 6 bases; unmatched junction nucleotides: 7. In DNA form, the CDR3 reads TGTGCCAGCAGCTCTAGCGGGGATCCCTTCAATGAGCAGTTCTTC. Its translation is CASSSSGDPFNEQFF. Full variable domain (missing parts from reference TRBV5-4 and TRBJ2-1): ETGVTQSPTHLIKTRGQQVTLRCSSQSGHNTVSWYQQALGQGPQFIFQYYREEENGRGNFPPRFSGLQFPNYSSELNVNALELDDSALYLCASSSSGDPFNEQFFGPGTRLTVL.

The chain is built from TRBV7-2 and TRBJ2-7; TRBD2 matches 8 bases. The CDR3 totals 16 residues. Germline CDR1 reads SGHTA; CDR2 reads FQGNSA. V lost 2 bases and J lost 7; bases outside the gene matches: 13. The CDR3 loop is CASSLRGTGGLFEQYF. The CDR3 DNA reads as TGTGCCAGCAGCTTACGGGGAACGGGAGGGCTCTTTGAGCAGTACTTC.

This clone came up a few times. The chain uses TRBV2 and TRBJ2-5, with 14 bases that match TRBD2. Per the germline V gene, CDR1 is SNHLY and CDR2 is FYNNEI. This CDR3 is built from 14 residues. J was trimmed by 1 base and V by 11 bases; bases with no gene match: 3. CDR3: CAHGTSGGQETQYF. The CDR3, as DNA: TGTGCCCACGGGACTAGCGGGGGCCAAGAGACCCAGTACTTC.

This rearrangement joins TRBV11-3 to TRBJ2-5; TRBD1 matches at 9 bases. J was trimmed by 4 bases and V by 1 base; bases with no gene match: 4. This CDR3 spans 15 amino acids. Germline CDR1 is SGHNT and CDR2 is YENEEA. CDR3 coding DNA: TGTGCCAGCAGCTTAGGGACAGGGGAGGGAGAGACCCAGTACTTC. Its protein is CASSLGTGEGETQYF. The variable domain in full, completed from reference TRBV11-3 and TRBJ2-5, reads EAGVVQSPRYKIIEKKQPVAFWCNPISGHNTLYWYLQNLGQGPELLIRYENEEAVDDSQLPKDRFSAERLKGVDSTLKIQPAELGDSAVYLCASSLGTGEGETQYFGPGTRLLVL.